Described below is a single TCR beta chain sequence and its context. Its antigen specificity is not known. Base qualities are not provided; no much larger clone lies one nucleotide away. The record originates from a study of untreated major depressive disorder (dated by TCRdb to 2016 to 2018). Regarding the complete study: In this cross-sectional case-control comparison, antidepressant-free major depressive disorder patients and individually matched non-depressed controls were compared on T cell phenotype and TCR repertoire. The sequencing was a follow-up to the differences in Vbeta 5.1, Vbeta 11 and Vbeta 22 usage that flow cytometry had picked up across the whole cohort.

The investigation overall reported the following: In every sequenced subject, all of the top five TRBV05-01 clones were private clones. In the sequencing data, TRBV25-01 and TRBV02-01 usage matched the flow-cytometry pattern without reaching statistical significance. The sequencing comparisons used one-tailed planned tests on only three preselected Vbeta families. In CD4+ T cells, sequencing confirmed that depressed patients used TRBV05-01 (Vbeta 5.1) more than controls did, with a one-tailed test giving p = 0.040. Strict matching and exclusion criteria produced a comparatively small study sample, limiting generalizability of findings.

Every depressed patient was matched in pairs with a non-depressed control on sex, age, current smoking status and body mass index. All participants were of European descent. A DSM-IV diagnosis of major depressive disorder and a Hamilton Rating Scale for Depression score of at least 18 were present in all patients. Patients had been free of any psychiatric medication, including antidepressants, for at least 8 weeks before enrollment. Among the patients, depression severity spanned the moderate-to-severe range. Major medical conditions, Axis I/II comorbidities, regular medication or illicit drug use, and drinking over 100 g alcohol a week were all grounds for excluding any participant. Approximately 29 ml of peripheral blood was collected into EDTA tubes from each participant. Thawed PBMCs underwent magnetic negative selection with the BD IMag Human CD4 T Lymphocyte Enrichment Set to purify CD4+ T cells. The CD4+ enrichment method typically yielded 85% to 95% purity as confirmed by flow cytometry. A subgroup of a few case-control pairs, chosen blind to the chemokine receptor expression and flow-cytometric repertoire skewing results, underwent TCRbeta sequencing. Every blood sample was taken in the morning at 8:00 a.m., and Ficoll-Hypaque gradient centrifugation was used to isolate PBMCs. PBMCs were cryopreserved by gradual cooling to -80°C and stored in liquid nitrogen until assayed.

CDR1 SGHAT and CDR2 FQNNGV were looked up in the germline V gene. The CDR3 covers 15 residues, taking in both the cysteine and the phenylalanine. The DNA shown is the 45-base CDR3, in frame from base 1. After removal of 4 bases from V and 7 bases from J, the junction retains 11 bases not matched to a gene. The Qiagen DNeasy Blood and Tissue Kit was used to extract total genomic DNA from the purified CD4+ T cells. Using immunoSEQ immunosequencing protocols, the TCRbeta CDR3 region, as defined by IMGT, was amplified and sequenced. Regarding the original processing steps: The immunoSEQ service preprocessed the raw sequence data to correct PCR and sequencing errors. After being loaded into the immunoSEQ Analyzer, the data underwent further analysis with VDJtools v1.0.7. The paired Wilcoxon signed-rank test was used to test for differences between patients and controls. In its TCRdb copy, this immuneACCESS table keeps in-frame sequences only and misses some clones. Where compared with another copy, unresolved V genes explain less than half of these, and the others have no known cause. The V and J calls and the clone size are those of that table, but D and trimming were determined from the DNA. The sample table records 10,000 to 15,000 clones; approximately 90% of these occur just once. The top ten clones comprise around 1.6% of the sample.

The rearranged chain carries TRBV11-2 and TRBJ1-1, with TRBD1 matching 8 junction bases. Sequenced input: CD4+ T cells from PBMCs. This TCR was sampled from a woman aged 30 to 39 with major depressive disorder. The CDR3 loop reads CASSYRFQGAIEAFF. The DNA is as follows: TGTGCCAGCAGCTACCGATTTCAGGGGGCGATTGAAGCTTTCTTT.